The 11 T cell receptor beta chains given below trace back to one sample, sequenced in a study of blood T cell repertoires in COVID-19. The table came from immunoSEQ multiplex PCR; TCRdb's copy has only in-frame clones and leaves some out. This table has around 470,000 clones, approximately 92% appearing once. Sequenced: peripheral blood. Receptors originate from a young man with COVID-19, enrolled during active disease.

The gene calls are TRBV21-1 and TRBJ2-7; the tabulated D call, TRBD2, remains unverified against the DNA. TRBV21-1 corresponds to a pseudogene. The CDR3 consists of 15 residues. DNA for the CDR3: TGTGCCAGCTTTATGTGTCTCCCCCGGGGGAACGAGCAGTACTTC. It yields the protein CASFMCLPRGNEQYF.

The chain links TRBV27 to TRBJ1-2; 7 bases fit TRBD1. The CDR3 contains 15 residues. V lost 5 bases to trimming and J lost 3 bases; unmatched junction nucleotides: 9. CDR1 is MNHEY, CDR2 SMNVEV, per germline (reference sequence). The DNA of the CDR3 is TGTGCCAGCAGTCCTGGGACAGAGGGGTACTATGGCTACACCTTC. As protein: CASSPGTEGYYGYTF.

V and J are TRBV14 and TRBJ1-1, with D possibly matching TRBD1 (6 bases). The CDR3 runs 12 residues. Trimming removed 9 bases from V and 3 bases from J, with 11 bases in between. CDR1 and CDR2 (germline): SGHDN, FVKESK. The CDR3 DNA reads as TGTGCCAGTAGCGGGGGCTACACTGAAGCTTTCTTT. Protein sequence: CASSGGYTEAFF. Complete variable domain (other parts from reference TRBV14 and TRBJ1-1): EAGVTQFPSHSVIEKGQTVTLRCDPISGHDNLYWYRRVMGKEIKFLLHFVKESKQDESGMPNNRFLAERTGGTYSTLKVQPAELEDSGVYFCASSGGYTEAFFGQGTRLTVV.

Turning to this clone: Relative to the germline gene, one junction end is altered; a read error may explain this. The chain combines TRBV29-1 with TRBJ1-2, with 9 bases identical to TRBD1. This CDR3 spans 14 amino acids. Germline V gene lookup returns CDR1 SQVTM and CDR2 ANQGSEA. The CDR3 sequence: CSVEAGQGGYGYTF. CDR3 nucleotide sequence: TGCAGCGTGGAAGCGGGACAGGGTGGCTATGGCTACACCTTC.

This chain links TRBV19 with TRBJ2-1; D call uncertain. V was trimmed by 6 bases and J by 4 bases, leaving 16 bases between them. The CDR3 is 15 residues long. Germline V lookup: CDR1 LNHDA, CDR2 SQIVND (reference sequence). This chain's CDR3 is CASRLGPTGYNEQFF. In nucleotides, the CDR3 is TGTGCCAGTAGACTCGGCCCGACTGGGTACAATGAGCAGTTCTTC.

The chain is built from TRBV6-1 and TRBJ2-3; possible D gene TRBD1, 6 bases. The germline V and J ends were trimmed by 6 bases and 2 bases, with 12 bases remaining between them. This CDR3 has 14 residues. Germline V CDR1 and CDR2: MNHNS, SASEGT. The CDR3 loop is CASSLDSVTDTQYF. The CDR3 DNA reads as TGTGCCAGCAGCCTGGACAGCGTCACAGATACGCAGTATTTT.

The rearrangement joins TRBV28 to TRBJ2-7; D gene uncertain. Germline-derived CDR1 and CDR2 are MDHEN and SYDVKM. The CDR3 spans 12 residues. Trimming removed 5 bases from V and 10 bases from J, with 15 bases in between. This CDR3 is CASSLQNRIQYF. The DNA of the CDR3 is TGTGCCAGCAGTCTTCAGAACCGAATTCAGTACTTC. The full variable domain, completed using reference TRBV28 and TRBJ2-7, is DVKVTQSSRYLVKRTGEKVFLECVQDMDHENMFWYRQDPGLGLRLIYFSYDVKMKEKGDIPEGYSVSREKKERFSLILESASTNQTSMYLCASSLQNRIQYFGPGTRLTVT.

The chain is built from TRBV30 and TRBJ1-4, with no clear D. V was shortened by 0 bases and J by 8 bases, with 10 bases between the two germline ends. CDR3 length equals 13 residues. Germline loops: CDR1 GTSNPN, CDR2 SVGIG (reference sequence). The CDR3 nucleotides are TGTGCCTGGAGTGTAGGAGGGTGGGAAAAACTGTTTTTT. The encoded protein is CAWSVGGWEKLFF.

This sequence joins TRBV3-1 (or the pseudogene TRBV3-2) and TRBJ1-1, with 10 bases identical to TRBD1. The trim removed 4 bases at V and 7 bases at J, leaving 9 bases unmatched. The CDR3 contains 15 residues. Germline CDR1 reads LGHDT; CDR2 reads YNNKEL (reference sequence). CDR3 sequence reads: CASSRTGTGEGEAFF. In nucleotides, the CDR3 is TGTGCCAGCAGCCGTACCGGGACAGGGGAAGGTGAAGCTTTCTTT.

The J gene is TRBJ2-2, the V gene TRBV4-2; 7 nucleotides line up with TRBD1. This CDR3 is built from 16 residues. Trimming at V came to 3 bases and at J to 6 bases, leaving 10 bases not matched to a gene. Germline CDR1 reads LGHNA; CDR2 reads YNFKEQ. CDR3: CASSHPGQEGAGELFF. The CDR3 DNA is TGTGCCAGCAGCCATCCCGGACAGGAAGGCGCCGGGGAGCTGTTTTTT.

With regard to this clone: Other DNA sequences in this sample translate to the same CDR3. The chain recombines TRBV18 with TRBJ2-2; 11 nucleotides line up with TRBD2. Germline loops: CDR1 KGHSH, CDR2 LQKENI. V lost 2 bases, J lost 2 bases, and 1 base stayed unmatched. The CDR3 runs to 16 residues. This chain's CDR3 is CASSPGTSGNTGELFF. CDR3 coding DNA: TGTGCCAGCTCACCAGGGACTAGCGGAAACACCGGGGAGCTGTTTTTT.